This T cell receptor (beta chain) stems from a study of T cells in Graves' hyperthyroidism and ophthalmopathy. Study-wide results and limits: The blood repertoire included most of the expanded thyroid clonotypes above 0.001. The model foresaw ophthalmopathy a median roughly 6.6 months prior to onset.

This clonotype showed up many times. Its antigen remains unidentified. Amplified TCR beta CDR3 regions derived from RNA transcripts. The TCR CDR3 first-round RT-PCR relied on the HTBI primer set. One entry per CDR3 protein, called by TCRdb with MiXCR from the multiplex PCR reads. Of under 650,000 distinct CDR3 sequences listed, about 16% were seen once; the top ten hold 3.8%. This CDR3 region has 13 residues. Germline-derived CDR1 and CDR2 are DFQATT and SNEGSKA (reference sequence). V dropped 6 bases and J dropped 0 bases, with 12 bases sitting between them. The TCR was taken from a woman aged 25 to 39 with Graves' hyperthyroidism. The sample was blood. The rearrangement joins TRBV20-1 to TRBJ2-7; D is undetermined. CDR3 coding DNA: TGCAGTGCCCCGGACCAGAGCTCCTACGAGCAGTACTTC. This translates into CSAPDQSSYEQYF.